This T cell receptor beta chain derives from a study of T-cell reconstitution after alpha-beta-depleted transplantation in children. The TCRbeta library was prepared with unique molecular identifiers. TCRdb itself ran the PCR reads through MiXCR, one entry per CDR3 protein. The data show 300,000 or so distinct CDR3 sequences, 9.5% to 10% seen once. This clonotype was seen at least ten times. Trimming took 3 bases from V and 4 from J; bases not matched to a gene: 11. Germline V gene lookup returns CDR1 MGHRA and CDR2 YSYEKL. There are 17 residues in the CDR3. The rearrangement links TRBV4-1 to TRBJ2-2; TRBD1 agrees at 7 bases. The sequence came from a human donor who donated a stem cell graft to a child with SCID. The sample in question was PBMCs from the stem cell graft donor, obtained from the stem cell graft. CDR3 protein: CASSHPVGTVITGELFF. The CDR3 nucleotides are TGCGCCAGCAGCCACCCCGTGGGGACAGTTATCACCGGGGAGCTGTTTTTT.